This record looks at one T cell receptor beta chain sequence and its context. The antigen is unknown. Primers for the PCR totalled 60 Vbeta and 13 Jbeta. The table came from immunoSEQ multiplex PCR; TCRdb's copy has only in-frame clones and leaves some out. The sample lists more than 95,000 clones; around 64% were seen once. This entry belongs to a study of cytomegalovirus exposure and HLA in healthy donors. These donors, healthy bone marrow donors, were studied. Findings of the study overall: The study put some 160 TCR beta chains on its list as cytomegalovirus-associated. In a later analysis, V- and J-gene trimming of beta chains associated with a DCLRE1C missense variant, replicated independently. Of the V segments, some could not be distinguished, including TRBV6-2 and TRBV6-3, and were excluded.

The V and J ends lost 9 bases and 7 bases respectively, with 18 bases between them. CDR1 is LNHDA and CDR2 is SQIVND in the germline V gene (reference sequence). The CDR3 runs to 14 residues. This receptor was obtained from a man between 60 and 75 years old in good health and CMV-seronegative. Sequenced material: PBMCs. This rearrangement joins TRBV19 to TRBJ1-4, with D possibly TRBD1 on 6 matching bases. The CDR3 nucleotides read TGTGCCAGCAACTCAGGGGTAGGAGGTGAAAAACTGTTTTTT. Protein sequence: CASNSGVGGEKLFF.